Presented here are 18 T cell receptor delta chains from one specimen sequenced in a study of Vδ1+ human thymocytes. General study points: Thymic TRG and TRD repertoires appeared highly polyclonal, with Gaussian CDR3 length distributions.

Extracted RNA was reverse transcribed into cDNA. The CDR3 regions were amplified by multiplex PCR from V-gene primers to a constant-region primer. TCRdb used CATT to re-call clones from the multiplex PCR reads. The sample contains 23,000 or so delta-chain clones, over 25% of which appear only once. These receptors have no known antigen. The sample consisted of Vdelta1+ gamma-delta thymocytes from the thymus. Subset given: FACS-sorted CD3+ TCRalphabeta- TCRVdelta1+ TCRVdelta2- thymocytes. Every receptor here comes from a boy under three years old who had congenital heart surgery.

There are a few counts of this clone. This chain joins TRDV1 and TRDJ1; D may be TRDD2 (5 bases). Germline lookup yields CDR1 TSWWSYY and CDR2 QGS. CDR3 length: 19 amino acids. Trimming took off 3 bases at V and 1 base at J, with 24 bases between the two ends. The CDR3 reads CALGEPAFSAAKPTDKLIF. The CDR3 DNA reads TGTGCTCTTGGGGAGCCGGCCTTCTCTGCGGCTAAACCCACCGATAAACTCATCTTT.

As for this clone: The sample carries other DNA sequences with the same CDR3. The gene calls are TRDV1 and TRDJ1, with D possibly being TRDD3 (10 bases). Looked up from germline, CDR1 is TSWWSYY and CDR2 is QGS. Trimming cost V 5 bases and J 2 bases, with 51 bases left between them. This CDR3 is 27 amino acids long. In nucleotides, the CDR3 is TGTGCTCTTGGGCTATCCCTTCCTACGTACAGGCACTGGGGGATCAGGGTGGTCGGGGATCAGACCGATAAACTCATCTTT. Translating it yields CALGLSLPTYRHWGIRVVGDQTDKLIF.

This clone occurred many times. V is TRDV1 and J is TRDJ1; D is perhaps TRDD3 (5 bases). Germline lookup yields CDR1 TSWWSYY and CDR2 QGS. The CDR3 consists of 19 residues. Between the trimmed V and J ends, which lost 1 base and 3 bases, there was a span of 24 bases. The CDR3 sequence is CALGERDRLTGLDPDKLIF. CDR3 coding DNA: TGTGCTCTTGGGGAACGGGACCGACTTACTGGATTGGACCCCGATAAACTCATCTTT.

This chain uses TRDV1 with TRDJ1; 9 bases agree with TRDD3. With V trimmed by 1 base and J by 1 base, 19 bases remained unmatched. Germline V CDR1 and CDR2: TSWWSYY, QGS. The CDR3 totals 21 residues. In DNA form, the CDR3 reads TGTGCTCTTGGGGAACCTCAACCCCCCCGTACTGGGGGACCTTTCACCGATAAACTCATCTTT. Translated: CALGEPQPPRTGGPFTDKLIF.

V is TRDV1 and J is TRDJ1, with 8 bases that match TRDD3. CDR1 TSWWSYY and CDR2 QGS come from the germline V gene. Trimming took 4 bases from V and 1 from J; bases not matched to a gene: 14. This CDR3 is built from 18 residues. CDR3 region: CALGGNRQNTGGTDKLIF. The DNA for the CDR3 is TGTGCTCTTGGGGGCAACAGGCAGAACACTGGGGGCACCGATAAACTCATCTTT.

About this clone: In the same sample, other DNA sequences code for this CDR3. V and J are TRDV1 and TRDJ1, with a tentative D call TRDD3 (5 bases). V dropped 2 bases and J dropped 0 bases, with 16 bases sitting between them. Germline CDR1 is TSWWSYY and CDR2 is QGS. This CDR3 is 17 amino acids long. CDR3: CALGETSLGVHTDKLIF. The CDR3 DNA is TGTGCTCTTGGGGAAACGTCACTTGGGGTTCACACCGATAAACTCATCTTT.

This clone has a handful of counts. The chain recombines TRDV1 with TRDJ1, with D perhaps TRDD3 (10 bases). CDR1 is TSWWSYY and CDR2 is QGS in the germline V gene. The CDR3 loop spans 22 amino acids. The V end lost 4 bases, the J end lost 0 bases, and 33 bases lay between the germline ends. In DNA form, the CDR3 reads TGTGCTCTTGGGGTTCCGGGCCCTTCCTACGTAGTACTGGGGGATGACACCGATAAACTCATCTTT. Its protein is CALGVPGPSYVVLGDDTDKLIF.

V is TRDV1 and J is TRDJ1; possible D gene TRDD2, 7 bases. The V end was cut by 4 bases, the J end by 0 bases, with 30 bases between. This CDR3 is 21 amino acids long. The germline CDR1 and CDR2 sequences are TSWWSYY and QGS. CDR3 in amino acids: CALGGSYCGIMPLTYTDKLIF. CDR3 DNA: TGTGCTCTTGGGGGTTCCTACTGTGGGATAATGCCCCTTACTTACACCGATAAACTCATCTTT.

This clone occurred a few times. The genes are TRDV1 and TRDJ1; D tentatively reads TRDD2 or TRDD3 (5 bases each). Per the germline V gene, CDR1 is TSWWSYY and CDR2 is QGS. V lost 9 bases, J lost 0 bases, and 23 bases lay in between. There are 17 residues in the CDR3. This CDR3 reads CALWAPFLTVYTDKLIF. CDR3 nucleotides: TGTGCTCTCTGGGCTCCATTCCTCACAGTGTACACCGATAAACTCATCTTT.

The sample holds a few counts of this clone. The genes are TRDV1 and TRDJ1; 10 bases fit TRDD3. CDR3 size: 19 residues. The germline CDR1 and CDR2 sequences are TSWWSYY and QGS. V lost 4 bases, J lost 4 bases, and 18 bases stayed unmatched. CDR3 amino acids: CALGGTTGGFFGGCDKLIF. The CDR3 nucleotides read TGTGCTCTTGGGGGAACCACTGGGGGATTCTTTGGGGGCTGCGATAAACTCATCTTT.

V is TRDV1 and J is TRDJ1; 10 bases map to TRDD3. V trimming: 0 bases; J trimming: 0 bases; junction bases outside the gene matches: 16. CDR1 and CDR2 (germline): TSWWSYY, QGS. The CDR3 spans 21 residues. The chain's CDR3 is CALGELAFRLTGGWYTDKLIF. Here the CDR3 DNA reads TGTGCTCTTGGGGAACTGGCCTTCCGACTTACTGGGGGATGGTACACCGATAAACTCATCTTT.

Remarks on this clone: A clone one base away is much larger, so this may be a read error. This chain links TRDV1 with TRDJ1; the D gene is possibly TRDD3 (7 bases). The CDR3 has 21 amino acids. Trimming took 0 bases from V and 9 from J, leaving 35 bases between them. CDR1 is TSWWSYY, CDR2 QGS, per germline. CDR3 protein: CALGELRYPGGPTTGVRQLIF. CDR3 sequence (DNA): TGTGCTCTTGGGGAACTGCGCTATCCCGGTGGTCCTACGACTGGGGTACGACAACTCATCTTT.

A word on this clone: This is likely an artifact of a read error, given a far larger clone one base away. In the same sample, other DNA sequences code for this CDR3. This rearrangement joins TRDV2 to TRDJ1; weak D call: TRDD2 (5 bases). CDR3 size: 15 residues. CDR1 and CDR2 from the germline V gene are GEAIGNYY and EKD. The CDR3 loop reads CACVVDFPYTDKLIF. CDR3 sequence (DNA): TGTGCCTGTGTTGTGGACTTCCCGTACACTGATAAACTCATCTTT.

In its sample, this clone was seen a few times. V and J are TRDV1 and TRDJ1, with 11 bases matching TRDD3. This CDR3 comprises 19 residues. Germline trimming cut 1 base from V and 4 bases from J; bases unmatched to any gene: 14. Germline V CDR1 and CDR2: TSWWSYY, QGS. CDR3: CALGEPSLTYWGIVDKLIF. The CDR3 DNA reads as TGTGCTCTTGGGGAACCCTCCCTCACATACTGGGGGATAGTCGATAAACTCATCTTT.

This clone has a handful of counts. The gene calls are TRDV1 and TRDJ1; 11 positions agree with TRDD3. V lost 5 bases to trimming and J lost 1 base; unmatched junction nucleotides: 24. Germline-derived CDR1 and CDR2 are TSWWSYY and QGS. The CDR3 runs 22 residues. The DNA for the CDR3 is TGTGCTCTTGGGAAGTTAGCCTACCCCTCGGTACTGGGGGATAACGTCACCGATAAACTCATCTTT. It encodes CALGKLAYPSVLGDNVTDKLIF.

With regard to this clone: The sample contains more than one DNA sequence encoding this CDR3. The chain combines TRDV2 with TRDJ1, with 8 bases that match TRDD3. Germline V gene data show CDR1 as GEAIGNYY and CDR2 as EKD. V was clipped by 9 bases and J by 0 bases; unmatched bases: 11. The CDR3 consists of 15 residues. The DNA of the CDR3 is TGTGCCACCGCTACTGGGGGCACGTACACCGATAAACTCATCTTT. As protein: CATATGGTYTDKLIF.

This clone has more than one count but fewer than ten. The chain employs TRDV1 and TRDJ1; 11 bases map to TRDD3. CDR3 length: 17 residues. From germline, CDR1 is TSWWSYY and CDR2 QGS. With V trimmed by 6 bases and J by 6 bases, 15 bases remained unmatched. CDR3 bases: TGTGCTCTTGGACTACCAAGGGTCCTACTGGGGGATAATAAACTCATCTTT. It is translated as CALGLPRVLLGDNKLIF.

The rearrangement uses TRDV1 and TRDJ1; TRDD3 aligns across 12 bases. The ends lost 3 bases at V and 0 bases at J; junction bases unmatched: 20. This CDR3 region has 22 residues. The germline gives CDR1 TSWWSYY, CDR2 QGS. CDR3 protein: CALGDDFPRDKTGGYYTDKLIF. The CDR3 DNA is TGTGCTCTTGGGGACGATTTTCCTAGAGACAAGACTGGGGGATACTACACCGATAAACTCATCTTT.